The clone carrying this T cell receptor (beta chain) was detected a few times. The CDR3 loop spans 15 amino acids. V was trimmed by 1 base and J by 4 bases, leaving 13 bases between them. This record comes from a study of patients and donors after allogeneic stem cell transplantation. TCRdb reprocessed the RT-PCR reads via MiXCR and lists one record per CDR3 protein. Among 100,000 to 130,000 distinct CDR3 sequences listed, roughly 35% were seen once. Sequencing was done on a sample of blood, either unsorted or a sorted T cell fraction (not recorded which). The chain carries TRBV12-3 or TRBV12-4 and TRBJ1-2; D uncertain. The clonotype was recovered from a human donor who was either an allogeneic HSCT recipient or a stem cell or donor lymphocyte infusion donor (not recorded which). It is not recorded whose cells these are; they may come from a transplant donor. The CDR3 nucleotides read TGTGCCAGCAGTTTAGAGCAGGCGGCCCGCTATGGCTACACCTTC. Residues: CASSLEQAARYGYTF.